The TCR beta chain described here comes from a study of T cell repertoires in cytomegalovirus infection. The CDR3 sequence is 16 residues long. Germline trimming cut 5 bases from V and 1 base from J; bases unmatched to any gene: 9. The V gene's germline CDR1 is SGHNT and CDR2 YENEEA. In regard to this clonotype: Its antigen is not identified.

TCRdb re-analysed the reads in MiXCR, keeping a single row per CDR3 protein. The top ten clones hold over 12% of a sample with approximately 990,000 distinct CDR3 sequences, roughly 30% of them seen once. The chain links TRBV11-3 to TRBJ2-3; the match to TRBD1 covers 7 bases. This TCR derives from a human donor in good health (CMV status not recorded). Some clones in this sample may be carry-over from other donors' samples. The sample here was cultured CD8+ T cells from PBMCs, taken from culture after CMV antigen stimulation. This CDR3 is CASSTMDRRGTDTQYF. The CDR3 DNA is TGTGCCAGCAGCACCATGGACAGGCGAGGCACAGATACGCAGTATTTT.